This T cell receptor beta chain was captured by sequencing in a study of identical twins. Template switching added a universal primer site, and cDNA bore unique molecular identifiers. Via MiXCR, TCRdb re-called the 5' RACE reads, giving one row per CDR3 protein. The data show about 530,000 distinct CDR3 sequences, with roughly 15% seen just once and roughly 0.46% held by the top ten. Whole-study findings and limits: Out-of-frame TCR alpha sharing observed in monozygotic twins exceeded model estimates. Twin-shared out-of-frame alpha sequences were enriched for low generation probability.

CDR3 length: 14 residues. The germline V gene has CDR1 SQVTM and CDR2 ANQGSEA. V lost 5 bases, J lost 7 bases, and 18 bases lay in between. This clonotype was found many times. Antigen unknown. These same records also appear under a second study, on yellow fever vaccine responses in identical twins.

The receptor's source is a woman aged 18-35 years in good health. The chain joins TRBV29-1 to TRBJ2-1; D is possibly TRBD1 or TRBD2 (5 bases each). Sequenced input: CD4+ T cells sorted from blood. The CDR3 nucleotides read TGCAGCGTTACTTTACGGGACCCATCGAATGAGCAGTTCTTC. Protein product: CSVTLRDPSNEQFF.